This entry lists 3 T cell receptor beta chains sequenced from one sample in a study of CD8+CD57+ T cells in acquired aplastic anemia. All patients picked for sequencing had shown, by flow cytometry, an expansion of CD8+CD57+ cells. Genomic DNA served as template for TCR beta VDJ and CDR3 profiling. A single record per CDR3 protein comes from TCRdb applying MiXCR to the reads. The data hold a few hundred thousand distinct CDR3 sequences, with less than 85% observed a single time. The sample taken for sequencing was sorted CD4+, CD8+, or CD8+CD57+ T cells (not recorded which) from PBMCs. All receptors come from a human donor with aplastic anemia.

This rearrangement joins TRBV9 to TRBJ1-4; no firm D call. Germline CDR1 SGDLS, CDR2 YYNGEE. This CDR3 is 17 amino acids long. The V and J ends lost 0 bases and 6 bases respectively, with 18 bases between them. The CDR3 loop reads CASSVEAPGTSYEKLFF. The DNA of the CDR3 is TGTGCCAGCAGCGTAGAGGCCCCGGGAACCTCATATGAAAAACTGTTTTTT.

The chain is built from TRBV15 and TRBJ2-6; D call uncertain. Trimming removed 0 bases from V and 0 bases from J, with 3 bases in between. Germline V gene sequence: CDR1 LNHNV, CDR2 YYDKDF (reference sequence). The CDR3 loop spans 15 amino acids. In DNA form, the CDR3 reads TGTGCCACCAGCAGAGAGAGCTCTGGGGCCAACGTCCTGACTTTC. Amino acid sequence: CATSRESSGANVLTF.

A word on this clonotype: A read error may explain this, as a much larger clone is one base away. The chain uses TRBV5-6 and TRBJ2-1; 9 nucleotides line up with TRBD2. The germline gives CDR1 SGHDT, CDR2 YYEEEE. V dropped 0 bases and J dropped 8; count of bases not matched to a gene: 9. The CDR3 totals 16 residues. CDR3 DNA: TGTGCCAGCAGCTTGGAAGCAAGCGGGGGGAGCGATGAGCAGTTCTTC. Translation gives CASSLEASGGSDEQFF.